The T cell receptor beta chain under discussion was sequenced for a study of blood T cells in healthy people across ages. Overall study: Per every two T cells, about one barcoded beta molecule was captured by template switching.

Notes on this clonotype: The antigen is unknown.

Study-level results: Donor CMV status, an unknown factor, possibly confounded changes in expanded clonotypes.

J gave up 5 bases and V 7 bases, and 10 bases lay outside the gene matches. The germline V gene encodes CDR1 SEHNR and CDR2 FQNEAQ (reference sequence). The CDR3 sequence is 15 residues long. PCR was performed a second time for 7 to 11 cycles using a sample-barcoded 5' primer and a J-beta primer mix. Each cDNA molecule received a tag from a template-switch adaptor that had 12 random nucleotides. Each sample provided no less than 2.5 million CDR3-containing paired-end reads. TCRdb re-called the 5' RACE reads with MiXCR, one entry per CDR3 protein. Seen here are roughly 1,800,000 distinct CDR3 sequences, 49% observed once, and the top ten hold about 2.1%.

The sequenced sample consisted of blood. The clonotype originates from a woman between 40 and 55 years old in good health. The rearrangement joins TRBV7-9 to TRBJ2-1; 8 nucleotides match TRBD1. CDR3 nucleotide sequence: TGTGCCAGCACCCTGGGGCAGGGGGCGGACAATGAGCAGTTCTTC. Translation gives CASTLGQGADNEQFF.